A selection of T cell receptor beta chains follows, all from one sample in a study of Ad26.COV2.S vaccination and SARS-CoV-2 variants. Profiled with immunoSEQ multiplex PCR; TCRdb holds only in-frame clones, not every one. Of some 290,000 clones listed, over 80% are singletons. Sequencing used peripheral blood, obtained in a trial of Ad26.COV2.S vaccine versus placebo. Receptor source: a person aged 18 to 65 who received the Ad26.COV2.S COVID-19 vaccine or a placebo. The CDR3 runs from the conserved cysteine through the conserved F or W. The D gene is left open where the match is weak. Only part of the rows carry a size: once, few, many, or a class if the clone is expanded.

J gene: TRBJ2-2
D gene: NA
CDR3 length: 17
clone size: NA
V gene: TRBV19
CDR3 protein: CASHVGRGTGNTGELFF
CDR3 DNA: TGTGCCAGTCACGTTGGAAGGGGGACGGGAAACACCGGGGAGCTGTTTTTT

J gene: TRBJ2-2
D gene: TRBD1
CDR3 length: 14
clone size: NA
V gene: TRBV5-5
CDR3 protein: CASSGTVNTGELFF
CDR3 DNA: TGTGCCAGCAGCGGGACAGTAAACACCGGGGAGCTGTTTTTT

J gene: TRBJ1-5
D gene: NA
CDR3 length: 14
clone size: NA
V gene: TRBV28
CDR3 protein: CASRPPGLNQPQHF
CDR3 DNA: TGTGCCAGCAGGCCCCCGGGACTAAATCAGCCCCAGCATTTT

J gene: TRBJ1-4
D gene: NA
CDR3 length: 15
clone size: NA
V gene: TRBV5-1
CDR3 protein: CASSLGDGPNEKLFF
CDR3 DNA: TGCGCCAGCAGCTTGGGGGACGGCCCTAATGAAAAACTGTTTTTT

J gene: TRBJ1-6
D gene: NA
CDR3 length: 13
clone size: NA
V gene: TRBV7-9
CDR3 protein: CASSLATNSPLHF
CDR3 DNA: TGTGCCAGCAGCTTGGCCACTAATTCACCCCTCCACTTT

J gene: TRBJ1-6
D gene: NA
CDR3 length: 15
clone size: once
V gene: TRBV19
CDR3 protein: CASSLSTSYNSPLHF
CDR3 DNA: TGTGCCAGTAGCTTGAGTACCTCCTATAATTCACCCCTCCACTTT

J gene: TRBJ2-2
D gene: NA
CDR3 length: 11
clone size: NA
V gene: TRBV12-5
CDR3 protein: CASGRPGELFF
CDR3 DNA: TGTGCTAGTGGGCGCCCCGGGGAGCTGTTTTTT

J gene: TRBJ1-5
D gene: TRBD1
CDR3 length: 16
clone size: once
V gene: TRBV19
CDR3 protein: CASSSTTGGSNQPQHF
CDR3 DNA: TGTGCCAGTAGTTCCACGACAGGGGGAAGCAATCAGCCCCAGCATTTT

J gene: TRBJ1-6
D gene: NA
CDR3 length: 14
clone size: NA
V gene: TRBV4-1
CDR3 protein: CASSQTGPVSPLHF
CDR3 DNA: TGCGCCAGCAGCCAAACAGGGCCGGTTTCACCCCTCCACTTT

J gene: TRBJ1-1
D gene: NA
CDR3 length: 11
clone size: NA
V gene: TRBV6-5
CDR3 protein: CASRNSYEAFF
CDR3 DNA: TGTGCCAGCAGGAACAGTTATGAAGCTTTCTTT

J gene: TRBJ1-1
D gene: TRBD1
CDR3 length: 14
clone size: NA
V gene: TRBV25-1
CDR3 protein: CASSDRDRDTEAFF
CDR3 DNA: TGTGCCAGCAGCGACAGGGATCGGGACACTGAAGCTTTCTTT

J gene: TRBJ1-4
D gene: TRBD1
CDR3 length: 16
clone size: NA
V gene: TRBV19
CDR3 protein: CASSTTSGTGYEKLFF
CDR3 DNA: TGTGCCAGTAGTACCACTTCCGGGACAGGGTATGAAAAACTGTTTTTT

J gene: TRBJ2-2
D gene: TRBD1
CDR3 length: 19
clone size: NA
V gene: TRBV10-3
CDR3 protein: CAISEEPITSGTGFGELFF
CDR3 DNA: TGTGCCATCAGTGAGGAACCTATAACCTCCGGGACAGGGTTCGGGGAGCTGTTTTTT

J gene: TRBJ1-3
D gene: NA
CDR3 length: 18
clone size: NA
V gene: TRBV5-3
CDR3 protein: CARSLGRTPGLSGNTIYF
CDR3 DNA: TGTGCCAGAAGCTTGGGGAGGACTCCAGGTCTCTCTGGAAACACCATATATTTT

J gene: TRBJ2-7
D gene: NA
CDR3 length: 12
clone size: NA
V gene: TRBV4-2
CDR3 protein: CASSHELGEQYF
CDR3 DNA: TGTGCCAGCAGCCATGAGTTAGGCGAGCAGTACTTC

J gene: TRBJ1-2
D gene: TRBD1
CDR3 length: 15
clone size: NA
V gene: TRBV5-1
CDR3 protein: CASSFPGQGSHGYTF
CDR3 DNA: TGCGCCAGCAGCTTCCCCGGACAGGGATCGCATGGCTACACCTTC

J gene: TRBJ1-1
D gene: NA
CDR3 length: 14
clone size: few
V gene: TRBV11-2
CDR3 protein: CASSTPKGNTEAFF
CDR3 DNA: TGTGCCAGCAGCACCCCGAAAGGCAACACTGAAGCTTTCTTT

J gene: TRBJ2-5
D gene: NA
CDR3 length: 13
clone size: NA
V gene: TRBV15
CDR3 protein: CATSRVTVETQYF
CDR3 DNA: TGTGCCACCAGCAGAGTAACAGTGGAGACCCAGTACTTC

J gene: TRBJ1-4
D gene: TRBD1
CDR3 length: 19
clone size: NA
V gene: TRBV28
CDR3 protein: CASSLTSGTGVRTNEKLFF
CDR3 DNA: TGTGCCAGCAGTCTAACTTCCGGGACAGGGGTCAGAACTAATGAAAAACTGTTTTTT

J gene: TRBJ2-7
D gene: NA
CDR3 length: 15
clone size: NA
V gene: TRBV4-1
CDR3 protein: CASSQLAASAYEQYF
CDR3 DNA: TGCGCCAGCAGCCAACTCGCTGCGTCGGCCTACGAGCAGTACTTC